The rows below give T cell receptor beta chains drawn from one sample of a study of identical twins. Using its own MiXCR run on the 5' RACE reads, TCRdb lists one record per CDR3 protein. The table includes approximately 490,000 distinct CDR3 sequences, approximately 20% detected once. These data also formed part of another study, on yellow fever vaccine responses in identical twins.

Specimen: CD4+ T cells sorted from blood. These TCRs come from a woman between 18 and 29 years old in good health. CDR3s include the opening cysteine and the closing phenylalanine or tryptophan. A D gene is named only where the DNA matches it firmly. Size values are once, few and many counts, or a class for expanded clones, and some rows have none.

v_gene,abundance,d_gene,j_gene,CDR3aa,CDR3nt
TRBV12-3/TRBV12-4,few,-,TRBJ2-4,CASSLWAYKNIQYF,TGTGCCAGCAGTTTATGGGCCTACAAAAACATTCAGTACTTC
TRBV20-1,few,TRBD1,TRBJ1-6,CSAKDRDPNSPLHF,TGCAGTGCTAAAGACAGGGACCCTAATTCACCCCTCCACTTT
TRBV10-3,few,-,TRBJ2-7,CAISRSPSYEQYF,TGTGCCATCAGCAGGTCTCCCTCCTACGAGCAGTACTTC
TRBV15,-,TRBD1,TRBJ1-1,CATSGRRTGNTEAFF,TGTGCCACCAGCGGTAGAAGGACAGGGAACACTGAAGCTTTCTTT
TRBV11-2,many,TRBD1,TRBJ2-2,CASSLVGQGGSGELFF,TGTGCCAGCAGCTTAGTGGGACAGGGAGGGTCCGGGGAGCTGTTTTTT
TRBV12-3/TRBV12-4,many,-,TRBJ2-2,CASSLFGGNTGELFF,TGTGCCAGCAGTCTGTTCGGCGGGAACACCGGGGAGCTGTTTTTT
TRBV7-3,-,TRBD2,TRBJ2-1,CASSLTPGLAKPYNEQFF,TGTGCCAGCAGCTTAACCCCGGGACTAGCGAAACCCTACAATGAGCAGTTCTTC
TRBV10-3,-,-,TRBJ2-5,CAISERNSQETQYF,TGTGCCATCAGTGAGAGAAACAGCCAAGAGACCCAGTACTTC
TRBV20-1,-,TRBD2,TRBJ2-7,CSASPGERGTYEQYF,TGCAGTGCTAGCCCCGGCGAGCGGGGGACCTACGAGCAGTACTTC
TRBV28,many,TRBD2,TRBJ2-1,CASTPGLAGGNEQFF,TGTGCCAGCACCCCGGGACTAGCGGGCGGGAATGAGCAGTTCTTC
TRBV20-1,-,-,TRBJ2-7,CSARERTGGYEQYF,TGCAGTGCTAGAGAACGGACTGGAGGCTACGAGCAGTACTTC
TRBV10-3,-,-,TRBJ2-2,CAISGGTDHIGLFF,TGTGCCATCAGTGGCGGGACGGATCATATAGGGCTGTTTTTT
TRBV20-1,-,TRBD2,TRBJ2-1,CSAGGGTSGRAYNEQFF,TGCAGTGCTGGAGGGGGGACTAGCGGGAGGGCCTACAATGAGCAGTTCTTC
TRBV6-2/TRBV6-3,-,-,TRBJ2-7,CASSGTVSSYEQYF,TGTGCCAGCAGTGGGACCGTAAGCTCCTACGAGCAGTACTTC
TRBV29-1,few,-,TRBJ2-3,CSVAQGPGDTQYF,TGCAGCGTTGCTCAGGGGCCGGGAGATACGCAGTATTTT
TRBV10-3,-,TRBD2,TRBJ2-2,CAIRPSGGARTGELFF,TGTGCCATCAGGCCTAGCGGGGGGGCCCGGACCGGGGAGCTGTTTTTT
TRBV20-1,-,-,TRBJ1-1,CSASGLANTEAFF,TGCAGTGCTTCGGGGTTGGCGAACACTGAAGCTTTCTTT
TRBV29-1,few,TRBD1,TRBJ2-3,CSVCRDRGSTDTQYF,TGCAGCGTTTGCCGGGACAGGGGTTCCACAGATACGCAGTATTTT
TRBV21-1,-,-,TRBJ2-7,CASSYGTGGCYEQYF,TGTGCCAGCAGCTATGGGACAGGCGGCTGCTACGAGCAGTACTTC